This passage covers 12 T cell receptor beta chains from one sample sequenced in a study of blood T cell repertoires in COVID-19. Clones were sequenced by immunoSEQ multiplex PCR, and TCRdb holds only the in-frame ones, with some missing. The table shows around 60,000 clones, with roughly two thirds occurring only once. Sequenced material: peripheral blood. These TCRs come from a woman in her seventies with COVID-19, enrolled during active disease.

The CDR3: CASSPSTGTGNTIYF. CDR3 coding DNA: TGTGCCAGCAGCCCATCAACAGGTACTGGAAACACCATATATTTT. The gene calls are TRBV28 and TRBJ1-3, with D perhaps TRBD1 (5 bases). The CDR3 is 15 residues long. Germline assignment: CDR1 MDHEN and CDR2 SYDVKM. V lost 6 bases and J lost 2, with 14 bases in between.

This clone appeared a few times. The J gene is TRBJ2-4, the V gene TRBV5-1; D is unresolved. Germline V gives CDR1 SGHRS, CDR2 YFSETQ. The germline V and J ends were trimmed by 2 bases and 3 bases, with 9 bases remaining between them. This CDR3 has 14 residues. CDR3 nucleotides: TGCGCCAGCAGCTTAACAGAAGTCAAAAACATTCAGTACTTC. It yields the protein CASSLTEVKNIQYF.

The rearrangement links TRBV10-3 to TRBJ2-2; 7 bases map to TRBD2. Losses at the gene ends were 5 bases for V and 5 bases for J; bases not matched to a gene: 8. The CDR3 sequence is 15 residues long. Germline V lookup: CDR1 ENHRY, CDR2 SYGVKD. The CDR3 coding sequence is TGTGCCATCAGTAGCGGGGACGGGCTAACCGGGGAGCTGTTTTTT. This gives the protein CAISSGDGLTGELFF.

The sample holds a few counts of this clone. The chain links TRBV19 to TRBJ2-5; TRBD2 aligns across 10 bases. This CDR3 has 15 amino acids. V dropped 4 bases and J dropped 1; count of bases not matched to a gene: 3. Germline CDR1 LNHDA, CDR2 SQIVND (reference sequence). The CDR3 coding sequence is TGTGCCAGTAGTACTAGCGGGAGTCCCCAAGAGACCCAGTACTTC. Amino acid sequence: CASSTSGSPQETQYF.

This clone was recorded once. This chain joins TRBV10-3 and TRBJ2-6, with D possibly TRBD1 on 8 matching bases. Trimming took 4 bases from V and 4 from J, leaving 17 bases between them. The CDR3 contains 17 residues. Germline values: CDR1 ENHRY, CDR2 SYGVKD. CDR3 loop: CAISGGQGGLGANVLTF. The CDR3 DNA reads as TGTGCCATCAGTGGTGGACAGGGAGGGTTGGGGGCCAACGTCCTGACTTTC.

This clone was detected only a few times. The chain has TRBV7-8 and TRBJ2-7, with 11 bases that match TRBD2. Germline trimming cut 9 bases from V and 0 bases from J; bases unmatched to any gene: 7. This CDR3 contains 15 residues. CDR1 and CDR2 from the germline V gene are SGHVS and FQNEAQ. The CDR3 DNA follows: TGTGCCAGTACTAGCGGGGGAGTTAGCTCCTACGAGCAGTACTTC. Encoded protein: CASTSGGVSSYEQYF.

This clone was seen only once. J is TRBJ1-2 and V is TRBV18; D uncertain. CDR3 length equals 13 residues. Germline lookup yields CDR1 KGHSH and CDR2 LQKENI. V shed 3 bases and J shed 0 bases, with 5 bases lying between them. The DNA of the CDR3 is TGTGCCAGCTCACCCGGGTCTAACTATGGCTACACCTTC. This sequence encodes CASSPGSNYGYTF.

The chain employs TRBV25-1 and TRBJ2-1; D perhaps matches TRBD2 (5 bases). Germline V CDR1 and CDR2: MGHDK, SYGVNS. This CDR3 has 13 residues. V was shortened by 7 bases and J by 8 bases, with 15 bases between the two germline ends. The CDR3 reads CASTTAVGDEQFF. CDR3 DNA: TGTGCCAGCACTACAGCGGTAGGAGATGAGCAGTTCTTC.

The chain links TRBV7-2 to TRBJ1-1; D is uncertain. Per germline, CDR1 SGHTA and CDR2 FQGNSA. The CDR3 totals 13 residues. Trimming took off 1 base at V and 5 bases at J, with 8 bases between the two ends. The CDR3 nucleotides are TGTGCCAGCAGCTTAGTACCGGGGACTGAAGCTTTCTTT. Residues: CASSLVPGTEAFF.

V is TRBV4-1 and J is TRBJ2-7; 15 bases fit TRBD2. Germline CDR1 is MGHRA and CDR2 is YSYEKL. The CDR3 runs to 17 residues. V was clipped by 5 bases and J by 3 bases; unmatched bases: 8. The CDR3 spells CASSKGTSGGRIYEQYF. The CDR3 bases are TGCGCCAGCAGCAAAGGGACTAGCGGGGGGCGCATCTACGAGCAGTACTTC.

The chain uses TRBV11-2 and TRBJ2-7; 11 nucleotides line up with TRBD2. The length of the CDR3 is 18 residues. The germline CDR1 and CDR2 sequences are SGHAT and FQNNGV. The junction had 16 bases not matched to a gene; V was cut back by 5 bases and J by 4 bases. The CDR3 DNA follows: TGTGCCAGCAGCCCCTTAGCCGCCGCGGGACTAGCGGCTTACGAGCAGTACGTC. Translation gives CASSPLAAAGLAAYEQYV.

This rearrangement joins TRBV6-5 to TRBJ1-1; TRBD1 might be the D (6 bases). Germline values: CDR1 MNHEY, CDR2 SVGAGI. The CDR3 loop spans 14 amino acids. Deletions cut 6 bases from V and 1 base from J, with 12 bases between. The CDR3 DNA reads TGTGCCAGCAGGACCGGGACACCGAACACTGAAGCTTTCTTT. Translating it yields CASRTGTPNTEAFF.